This TCR beta chain came from a study of OX40 agonist ivuxolimab in advanced cancers. Study information: From 23 to 79 years was the age range, with a mean of approximately 58 years, and over 70% were male.

The V and J ends lost 6 bases and 4 bases, in that order; junction bases with no gene match: 6. Germline CDR1 and CDR2: MNHEY and SVGAGI. CDR3 length equals 15 residues. Profiling relied on immunoSEQ multiplex PCR, and the TCRdb table lists in-frame clones only, not all of them. The table lists more than 65,000 clones, approximately 84% of them singletons. Material: CD4+ or CD8+ T cells sorted from blood, obtained in a trial of the OX40 agonist ivuxolimab. The chain recombines TRBV6-5 with TRBJ1-3; 10 nucleotides align to TRBD1. The TCR comes from an adult with an advanced solid tumor such as melanoma, head and neck, liver or kidney cancer. CDR3 region: CASSRTGGTGNTIYF. In DNA form, the CDR3 reads TGTGCCAGCAGCAGGACAGGGGGGACCGGAAACACCATATATTTT.